Given below is one T cell receptor (beta chain) in context. Its antigen is not yet known. Within one base of it there is no much larger clone, and no base qualities were kept. The sample comes from a study of T cell responses to AZD1222 COVID-19 vaccine (dated by TCRdb to the early 2020s). General notes on the study: A total of 230 to 250 trial participants underwent TCR sequencing, of whom some 210 received two doses of AZD1222 and roughly 25 received two doses of the MenACWY control vaccine. Enrollment into the trials was organized by age into subgroups of 18-55, 56-69 and 70-plus years, and those subgroups contained roughly 140, 27 and 60 TCR-sequenced participants, respectively.

Broad study findings and their caveats: After two AZD1222 doses, spike-specific TCR breadth and depth were significantly higher than at day 0 and than in MenACWY recipients. Participants were mostly white British and included more females than males, and it was suggested by the authors that clonal diversity may have been underestimated. Nearly half of unique spike-specific TCRs reportedly recognized epitopes outside regions mutated in the B.1.351 and B.1.1.7 variants. The 56-69-year group was small, and its depth increase did not reach significance, likely because of low power. Conclusions about previously exposed vaccinees were limited because only six AZD1222 recipients were SARS-CoV-2 seropositive at baseline. The whole spike protein was spanned by vaccine-associated CD4 TCRs, and dominant responses were seen in regions 160-218 and 743-854. Because no day 14 peak-response samples were available, the repertoires could be characterized only after the peak T cell response.

The CDR3 regions of human TCRbeta chains were analyzed by immunosequencing. The authors' analysis ran thus. TCRs in the repertoires were matched against a reference library of SARS-CoV-2-specific TCRs that had been generated with the MIRA antigen-specificity platform. Breadth meant the fraction of unique TCRs that were SARS-CoV-2-associated, whereas depth meant the fraction of total T cells that were SARS-CoV-2-associated. Each spike-specific TCR was assigned to its reactive spike region and to a CD4 or CD8 class using the MIRA data. Log10-transformed breadth and depth values were compared by one-way ANOVA with Sidak's multiple comparisons tests. TCRdb took this table from immuneACCESS and kept in-frame rearrangements with V and J called. Such tables lack part of the clones; where checked against another copy, unresolved V genes explain under half of the gap, and the rest is unexplained. Clone size and V and J calls were adopted from that table, with D and trimming inferred from the DNA. Across this sample there are 150,000 to 200,000 clones, with roughly nine tenths seen only once. The ten most abundant clones make up roughly 1.3% of the sample.

At the junction V is shortened by 6 bases and J by 0 bases; bases outside the gene matches: 4. CDR1 and CDR2 were assigned from the germline V gene as ENHRY and SYGVKD. The CDR3 numbers 15 residues from cysteine through phenylalanine. Just the 45-base CDR3 DNA is kept, in frame starting at base 1. This specimen's time point label, per the study, means: about 28 days (+/-7) after the second vaccine dose. AZD1222 recipients whose second dose came at about 4 weeks and those whose second dose came at about 12 weeks were combined into one group, since spike-specific TCR depth and breadth did not differ between the two schedules. The vaccinee samples were drawn from two UK trials, COV001 and COV002, one of which was a single-blind randomized controlled phase 2/3 trial testing AZD1222 (ChAdOx1 nCoV-19) in healthy adults. Trial participant PBMC samples were collected at day 0 and day 28 after the second dose for TCRbeta chain sequencing.

This sample comprised peripheral blood, obtained 28 days after the second AZD1222 dose. The receptor's source is an adult who received the AZD1222 COVID-19 vaccine. The rearrangement joined TRBV10-3 to TRBJ2-3, and TRBD1 matches 9 of the central bases. The CDR3 reads CAISRGTGSTDTQYF. The nucleotide sequence reads as follows: TGTGCCATCAGCCGGGGGACAGGGAGCACAGATACGCAGTATTTT.